This is a list of T cell receptor beta chains from one sample in a study of T cell repertoires in cytomegalovirus infection. From the reads, TCRdb called clonotypes with MiXCR, one entry per CDR3 protein. Found here are 200,000 to 300,000 distinct CDR3 sequences, roughly an eighth of them singletons; the top ten hold 1.5% to 2%. Sequencing was done on a sample of PBMCs. The receptors stem from a human donor in good health (CMV status not recorded). Some clones in this sample may be carry-over from other donors' samples. Each CDR3 is given with its conserved first and last residue. D genes are given only for firm matches. Where a row states a size, it is once, few, many or the class of an expanded clone; other rows omit it.

clone size: few; J gene: TRBJ2-1; V gene: TRBV3-1; D gene: TRBD1; CDR3 protein: CASSQDLGTGGNEQFF; CDR3 DNA: TGTGCCAGCAGCCAAGATCTCGGGACAGGGGGCAATGAGCAGTTCTTC
clone size: many; J gene: TRBJ2-1; V gene: TRBV4-2; D gene: TRBD2; CDR3 protein: CASSQDELAGANEQFF; CDR3 DNA: TGTGCCAGCAGCCAAGATGAGCTAGCGGGAGCCAATGAGCAGTTCTTC
clone size: many; J gene: TRBJ2-1; V gene: TRBV15; D gene: -; CDR3 protein: CATSREGTYNEQFF; CDR3 DNA: TGTGCCACCAGCAGGGAGGGAACCTACAATGAGCAGTTCTTC
clone size: many; J gene: TRBJ2-7; V gene: TRBV7-6; D gene: -; CDR3 protein: CASSSGGTSYEQYF; CDR3 DNA: TGTGCCAGCAGCTCTGGGGGCACCTCGTACGAGCAGTACTTC
clone size: -; J gene: TRBJ1-1; V gene: TRBV27; D gene: TRBD1; CDR3 protein: CANSLGQMNTEAFF; CDR3 DNA: TGTGCCAACAGTTTGGGACAGATGAACACTGAAGCTTTCTTT
clone size: few; J gene: TRBJ2-7; V gene: TRBV7-2; D gene: TRBD2; CDR3 protein: CASSQGLASYEQYF; CDR3 DNA: TGTGCCAGCAGCCAGGGACTAGCTTCTTACGAGCAGTACTTC
clone size: many; J gene: TRBJ2-1; V gene: TRBV20-1; D gene: -; CDR3 protein: CSAHGGPGNEQFF; CDR3 DNA: TGCAGTGCTCACGGGGGGCCTGGGAATGAGCAGTTCTTC
clone size: many; J gene: TRBJ1-1; V gene: TRBV12-3/TRBV12-4; D gene: -; CDR3 protein: CASNLGVSDTEAFF; CDR3 DNA: TGTGCCAGCAATTTAGGGGTCTCAGACACTGAAGCTTTCTTT
clone size: many; J gene: TRBJ1-2; V gene: TRBV7-6; D gene: TRBD1; CDR3 protein: CASSLGNTGVEGYTF; CDR3 DNA: TGTGCCAGCAGCTTAGGGAATACAGGGGTTGAAGGCTACACCTTC
clone size: -; J gene: TRBJ1-5; V gene: TRBV27; D gene: -; CDR3 protein: CASSLGGGRSNQPQHF; CDR3 DNA: TGTGCCAGCAGTTTAGGGGGCGGACGGAGCAATCAGCCCCAGCATTTT
clone size: -; J gene: TRBJ2-1; V gene: TRBV27; D gene: -; CDR3 protein: CASSPRAAVHEQFF; CDR3 DNA: TGTGCCAGCAGTCCCCGGGCGGCGGTCCATGAGCAGTTCTTC
clone size: few; J gene: TRBJ1-5; V gene: TRBV19; D gene: -; CDR3 protein: CASSQNLQGNQPQHF; CDR3 DNA: TGTGCCAGTAGTCAGAATTTACAGGGAAATCAGCCCCAGCATTTT
clone size: many; J gene: TRBJ1-2; V gene: TRBV15; D gene: TRBD1; CDR3 protein: CATSRYDRDYGYTF; CDR3 DNA: TGTGCCACCAGCAGATACGACAGGGACTATGGCTACACCTTC
clone size: -; J gene: TRBJ1-3; V gene: TRBV28; D gene: -; CDR3 protein: CASSFQGPSSGNTIYF; CDR3 DNA: TGTGCCAGCAGTTTCCAAGGACCGAGCTCTGGAAACACCATATATTTT
clone size: many; J gene: TRBJ2-6; V gene: TRBV7-9; D gene: -; CDR3 protein: CASSSGLGAGANVLTF; CDR3 DNA: TGTGCCAGCAGCTCGGGGCTAGGAGCTGGGGCCAACGTCCTGACTTTC
clone size: -; J gene: TRBJ2-7; V gene: TRBV14; D gene: -; CDR3 protein: CASSRAGQVYYEQYF; CDR3 DNA: TGTGCCAGCAGCCGAGCGGGACAGGTATACTACGAGCAGTACTTC
clone size: many; J gene: TRBJ2-2; V gene: TRBV7-8; D gene: -; CDR3 protein: CASSFESTQTHTGELFF; CDR3 DNA: TGTGCCAGCAGCTTCGAATCTACCCAAACGCACACCGGGGAGCTGTTTTTT